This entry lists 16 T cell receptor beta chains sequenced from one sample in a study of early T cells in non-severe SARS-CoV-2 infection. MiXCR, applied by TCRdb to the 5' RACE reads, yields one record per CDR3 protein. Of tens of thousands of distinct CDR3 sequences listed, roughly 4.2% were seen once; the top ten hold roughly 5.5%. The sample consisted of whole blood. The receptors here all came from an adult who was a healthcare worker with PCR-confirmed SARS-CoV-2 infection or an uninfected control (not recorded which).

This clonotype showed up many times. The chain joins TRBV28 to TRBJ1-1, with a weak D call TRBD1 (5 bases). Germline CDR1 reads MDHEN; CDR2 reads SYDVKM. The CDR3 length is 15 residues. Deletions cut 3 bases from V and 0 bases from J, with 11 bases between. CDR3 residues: CASSLDIGMNTEAFF. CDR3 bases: TGTGCCAGCAGTTTGGACATTGGGATGAACACTGAAGCTTTCTTT.

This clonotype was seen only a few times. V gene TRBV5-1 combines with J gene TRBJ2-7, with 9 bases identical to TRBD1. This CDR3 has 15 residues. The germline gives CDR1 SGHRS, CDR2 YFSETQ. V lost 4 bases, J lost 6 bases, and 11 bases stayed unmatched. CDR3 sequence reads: CASSAAGTGNPEQYF. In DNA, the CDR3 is TGCGCCAGCAGCGCGGCCGGGACAGGGAACCCCGAGCAGTACTTC.

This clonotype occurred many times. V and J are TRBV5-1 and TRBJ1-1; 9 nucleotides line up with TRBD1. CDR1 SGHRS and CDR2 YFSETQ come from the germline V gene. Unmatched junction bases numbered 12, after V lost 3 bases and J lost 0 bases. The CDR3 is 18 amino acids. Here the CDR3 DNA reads TGCGCCAGCAGCTACGCGACAGGGGGATTCATCATGAACACTGAAGCTTTCTTT. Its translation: CASSYATGGFIMNTEAFF.

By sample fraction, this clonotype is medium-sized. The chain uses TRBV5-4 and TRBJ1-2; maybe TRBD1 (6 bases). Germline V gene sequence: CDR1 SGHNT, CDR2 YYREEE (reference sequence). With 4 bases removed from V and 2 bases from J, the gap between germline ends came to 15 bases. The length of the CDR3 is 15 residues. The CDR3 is CASSPRGVGNYGYTF. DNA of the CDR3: TGTGCCAGCAGCCCGAGGGGGGTAGGGAACTATGGCTACACCTTC.

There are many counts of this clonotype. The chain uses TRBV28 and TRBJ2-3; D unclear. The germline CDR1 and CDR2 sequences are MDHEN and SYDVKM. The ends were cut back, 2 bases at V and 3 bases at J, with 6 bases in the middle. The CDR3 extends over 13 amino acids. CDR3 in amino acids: CASSLPPTDTQYF. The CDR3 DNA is TGTGCCAGCAGTTTACCCCCAACAGATACGCAGTATTTT.

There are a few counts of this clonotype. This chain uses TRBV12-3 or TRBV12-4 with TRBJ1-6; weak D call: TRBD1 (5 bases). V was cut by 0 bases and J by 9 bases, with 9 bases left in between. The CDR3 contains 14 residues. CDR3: CASSLAGDGSPLHF. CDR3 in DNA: TGTGCCAGCAGTTTAGCAGGGGACGGTTCACCCCTCCACTTT.

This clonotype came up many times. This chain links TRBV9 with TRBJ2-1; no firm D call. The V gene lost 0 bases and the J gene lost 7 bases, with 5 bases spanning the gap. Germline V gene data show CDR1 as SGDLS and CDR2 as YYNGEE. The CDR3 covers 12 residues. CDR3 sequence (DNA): TGTGCCAGCAGCGTAGATCTGAATGAGCAGTTCTTC. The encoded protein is CASSVDLNEQFF. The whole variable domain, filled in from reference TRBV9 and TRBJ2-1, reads DSGVTQTPKHLITATGQRVTLRCSPRSGDLSVYWYQQSLDQGLQFLIQYYNGEERAKGNILERFSAQQFPDLHSELNLSSLELGDSALYFCASSVDLNEQFFGPGTRLTVL.

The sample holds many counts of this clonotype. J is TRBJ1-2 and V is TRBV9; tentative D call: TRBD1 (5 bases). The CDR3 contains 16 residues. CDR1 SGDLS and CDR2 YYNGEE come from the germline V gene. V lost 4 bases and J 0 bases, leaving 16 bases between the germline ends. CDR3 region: CASSSGHTLSNYGYTF. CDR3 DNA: TGTGCCAGCAGCTCTGGACACACCTTATCTAACTATGGCTACACCTTC. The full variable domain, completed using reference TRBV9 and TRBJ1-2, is DSGVTQTPKHLITATGQRVTLRCSPRSGDLSVYWYQQSLDQGLQFLIQYYNGEERAKGNILERFSAQQFPDLHSELNLSSLELGDSALYFCASSSGHTLSNYGYTFGSGTRLTVV.

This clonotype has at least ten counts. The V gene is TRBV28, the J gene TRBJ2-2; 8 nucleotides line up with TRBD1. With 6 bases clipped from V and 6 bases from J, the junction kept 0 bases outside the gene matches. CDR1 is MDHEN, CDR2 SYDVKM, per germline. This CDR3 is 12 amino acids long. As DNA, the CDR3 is TGTGCCAGCAGACAGGGGGCCGGGGAGCTGTTTTTT. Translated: CASRQGAGELFF.

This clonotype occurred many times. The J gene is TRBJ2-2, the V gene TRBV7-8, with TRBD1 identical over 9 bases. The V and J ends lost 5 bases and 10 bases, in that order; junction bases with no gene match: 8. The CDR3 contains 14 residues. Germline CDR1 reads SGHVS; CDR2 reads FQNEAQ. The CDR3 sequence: CASSRDRVGEELFF. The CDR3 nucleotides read TGTGCCAGCAGCCGGGACAGGGTAGGGGAGGAGCTGTTTTTT.

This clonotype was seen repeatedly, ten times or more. The CDR3 region is CSAGAGQVSTDTQYF. DNA of the CDR3: TGCAGCGCTGGAGCGGGACAGGTCTCCACAGATACGCAGTATTTT. The chain joins TRBV29-1 to TRBJ2-3, with D possibly TRBD1 on 8 matching bases. Looked up from germline, CDR1 is SQVTM and CDR2 is ANQGSEA. V lost 7 bases to trimming and J lost 2 bases, with 19 bases between them. CDR3 length: 15 amino acids.

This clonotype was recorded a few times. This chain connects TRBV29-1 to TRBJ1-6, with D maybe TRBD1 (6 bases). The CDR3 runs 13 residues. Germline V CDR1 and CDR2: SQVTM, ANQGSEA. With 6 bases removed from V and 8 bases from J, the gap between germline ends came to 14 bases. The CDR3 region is CSVRTGGDSPLHF. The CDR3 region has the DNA TGCAGCGTCCGAACCGGGGGCGATTCACCCCTCCACTTT.

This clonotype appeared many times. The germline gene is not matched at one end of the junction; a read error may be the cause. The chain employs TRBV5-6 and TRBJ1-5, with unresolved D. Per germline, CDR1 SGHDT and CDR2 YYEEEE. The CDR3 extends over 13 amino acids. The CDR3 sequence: CASSLRGNHPQHF. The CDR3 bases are TGTGCCAGCAGCTTGCGGGGAAATCACCCCCAGCATTTT.

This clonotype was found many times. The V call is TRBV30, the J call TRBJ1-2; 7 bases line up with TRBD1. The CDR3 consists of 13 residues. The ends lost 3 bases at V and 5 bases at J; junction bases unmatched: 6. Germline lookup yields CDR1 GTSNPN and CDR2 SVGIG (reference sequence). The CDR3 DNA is TGTGCCTGGAGCGTGGGACAGCCTTATGGCTACACCTTC. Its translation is CAWSVGQPYGYTF.

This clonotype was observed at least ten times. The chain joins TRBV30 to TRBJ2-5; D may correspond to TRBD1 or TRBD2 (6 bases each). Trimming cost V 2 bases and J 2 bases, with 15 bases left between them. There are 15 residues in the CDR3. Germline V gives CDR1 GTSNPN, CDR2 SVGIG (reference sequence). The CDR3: CAWSPGRGGQETQYF. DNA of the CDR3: TGTGCCTGGAGTCCAGGGAGAGGGGGGCAAGAGACCCAGTACTTC.

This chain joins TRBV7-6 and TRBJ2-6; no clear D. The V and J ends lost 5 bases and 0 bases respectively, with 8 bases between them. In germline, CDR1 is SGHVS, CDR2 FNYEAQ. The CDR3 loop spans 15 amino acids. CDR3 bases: TGTGCCAGCAGCCGGACGTCCTCTGGGGCCAACGTCCTGACTTTC. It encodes CASSRTSSGANVLTF.